This note documents a single TCR beta chain sequence. These data originate in a study of blood T cell repertoires in COVID-19. Study-wide background: Sources were T cells, B-cell-depleted T cells, or PBMCs; the material itself was cDNA or gDNA.

The CDR3 length is 17 residues. The V and J ends lost 0 bases and 0 bases respectively, with 14 bases between them. The germline V gene has CDR1 LNHDA and CDR2 SQIVND (reference sequence). Method: immunoSEQ multiplex PCR; TCRdb's copy keeps in-frame clones and lacks some. This sample yields approximately 75,000 clones, of which 86% are seen a single time; less than 7.5% belongs to the top ten. The Seattle patients, enrolled during active infection, were followed longitudinally. V usage is TRBV19 and J usage is TRBJ1-1, with D possibly matching TRBD1 (5 bases). The receptor comes from a man older than 75 with COVID-19, enrolled during active disease. Specimen: peripheral blood. CDR3: CASSIEEGRKVNTEAFF. The DNA for the CDR3 is TGTGCCAGTAGTATAGAGGAGGGGCGGAAGGTGAACACTGAAGCTTTCTTT.